The 16 T cell receptor beta chains in this list originate from one sample, sequenced in a study of Ad26.COV2.S vaccination and SARS-CoV-2 variants. Libraries were prepared by immunoSEQ multiplex PCR; TCRdb keeps only in-frame clonotypes and omits some of them. The data contain roughly 500,000 clones, about 88% of them seen just once; the ten biggest clones take up 2.5%. Indicated treatment: some 20 received Ad26.COV2.S at low or high dose, single or two shots; a few received placebo; per-sample allocation not given. Repertoires come from day 63 after the first vaccine or placebo injection. The material was peripheral blood, obtained in a trial of Ad26.COV2.S vaccine versus placebo. The receptors derive from a person aged 18 to 65 who received the Ad26.COV2.S COVID-19 vaccine or a placebo.

The J gene is TRBJ2-2, the V gene TRBV24-1; D unresolved. Trimming stripped 4 bases from V and 7 bases from J, with 6 bases between. The CDR3 contains 12 residues. Germline V gene lookup returns CDR1 KGHDR and CDR2 SFDVKD. Here the CDR3 DNA reads TGTGCCACCAGTGAAGTCTTCGGGGAGCTGTTTTTT. It specifies CATSEVFGELFF.

The chain recombines TRBV16 with TRBJ2-5; D is perhaps TRBD2 (6 bases). V lost 0 bases and J lost 4, with 9 bases in between. In germline, CDR1 is KGHSY, CDR2 FQNENV. The length of the CDR3 is 14 residues. In nucleotides, the CDR3 is TGTGCCAGCAGCCAATCCCTGGGGGGAGAGACCCAGTACTTC. This codes for CASSQSLGGETQYF.

J is TRBJ1-4 and V is TRBV11-2; D might be TRBD1 (5 bases). V was trimmed by 5 bases and J by 7 bases, leaving 14 bases between them. Germline lookup yields CDR1 SGHAT and CDR2 FQNNGV. The CDR3 covers 14 residues. The CDR3 loop is CASSPGLRGEKLFF. The CDR3 DNA is TGTGCCAGCAGCCCGGGACTACGGGGTGAAAAACTGTTTTTT.

This chain connects TRBV10-3 to TRBJ2-1; TRBD2 matches at 8 bases. The V segment lost 5 bases and the J segment 7 bases; nucleotides outside the gene matches: 7. Per germline, CDR1 ENHRY and CDR2 SYGVKD. CDR3 size: 14 residues. The CDR3 sequence is CAISSVLAANEQFF. The CDR3 DNA reads as TGTGCCATCAGTTCTGTACTAGCGGCAAATGAGCAGTTCTTC.

V and J are TRBV7-8 and TRBJ1-5, with D hard to call. Trimming took 6 bases from V and 0 from J, leaving 6 bases between them. CDR1 is SGHVS, CDR2 FQNEAQ, per germline. This CDR3 region has 13 residues. The CDR3 sequence is CASSWDSNQPQHF. CDR3 nucleotide sequence: TGTGCCAGCAGTTGGGATAGCAATCAGCCCCAGCATTTT.

This sequence joins TRBV27 and TRBJ2-2; 14 positions match TRBD2. There are 17 residues in the CDR3. V was pared by 5 bases and J by 8 bases, with 10 bases of the junction left unmatched. CDR1 is MNHEY and CDR2 is SMNVEV in the germline V gene (reference sequence). In DNA form, the CDR3 reads TGTGCCAGCAGTCCGCTACGGACTAGCGGGAGGTCAGGGGAGCTGTTTTTT. As protein: CASSPLRTSGRSGELFF.

The rearrangement joins TRBV15 to TRBJ1-2; D is ambiguous. Trimming shortened V by 1 base and J by 4 bases, and 7 bases separated the two germline ends. CDR1 and CDR2 from the germline V gene are LNHNV and YYDKDF (reference sequence). CDR3 length equals 13 residues. CDR3 sequence reads: CATSRGQLYGYTF. The CDR3 region has the DNA TGTGCCACCAGCAGAGGGCAGCTCTATGGCTACACCTTC.

The chain has TRBV28 and TRBJ2-3; D gene uncertain. Trimming shortened V by 4 bases and J by 2 bases, and 4 bases separated the two germline ends. The CDR3 contains 12 residues. Germline V gene lookup returns CDR1 MDHEN and CDR2 SYDVKM. The CDR3 here is CASSSNTDTQYF. CDR3 nucleotides: TGTGCCAGCAGTTCGAACACAGATACGCAGTATTTT. The full variable domain, its missing parts supplied by reference TRBV28 and TRBJ2-3, is DVKVTQSSRYLVKRTGEKVFLECVQDMDHENMFWYRQDPGLGLRLIYFSYDVKMKEKGDIPEGYSVSREKKERFSLILESASTNQTSMYLCASSSNTDTQYFGPGTRLTVL.

V and J are TRBV7-9 and TRBJ2-3; 7 nucleotides match TRBD2. After removal of 3 bases from V and 5 bases from J, the junction contained 11 bases not matched to a gene. Germline CDR1 is SEHNR and CDR2 is FQNEAQ (reference sequence). The CDR3 is made up of 16 amino acids. The CDR3 sequence is CASSLGDYPHGDTQYF. The CDR3 coding sequence is TGTGCCAGCAGCTTGGGGGACTACCCCCACGGAGATACGCAGTATTTT.

The genes are TRBV7-9 and TRBJ2-7; a possible D gene is TRBD1 (5 bases). The CDR3 totals 12 residues. Looked up from germline, CDR1 is SEHNR and CDR2 is FQNEAQ (reference sequence). Trimming pared 5 bases from V and 3 bases from J, leaving 8 bases between. The CDR3 sequence is CASSQGYYEQYV. Here the CDR3 DNA reads TGTGCCAGCAGCCAGGGCTACTACGAGCAGTACGTC.

This chain links TRBV4-3 with TRBJ2-1; 8 bases align to TRBD1. The trim removed 0 bases at V and 12 bases at J, leaving 13 bases unmatched. Germline V gene sequence: CDR1 LGHNA, CDR2 YSLEER. The CDR3 sequence is 16 residues long. The CDR3 DNA reads TGCGCCAGCAGCCAAGATCTGGACAGGGTTCGGGGTGGGCAGTTCTTC. Its translation is CASSQDLDRVRGGQFF.

J is TRBJ2-3 and V is TRBV4-3, with 9 bases aligning to TRBD2. The CDR3 consists of 15 residues. CDR1 LGHNA and CDR2 YSLEER come from the germline V gene. V dropped 2 bases and J dropped 6; count of bases not matched to a gene: 6. CDR3 region: CASSQLAGLRDTQYF. CDR3 sequence (DNA): TGCGCCAGCAGCCAACTAGCGGGACTTCGGGATACGCAGTATTTT.

The chain uses TRBV5-1 and TRBJ1-2, with 7 nucleotides matching TRBD1. Germline V gives CDR1 SGHRS, CDR2 YFSETQ. This CDR3 comprises 14 residues. Trimming removed 5 bases from V and 2 bases from J; junction bases left unmatched: 6. The CDR3 protein is CASSPAGGNYGYTF. The CDR3 DNA reads TGCGCCAGCAGTCCCGCAGGGGGGAACTATGGCTACACCTTC.

V and J are TRBV3-1 (or the pseudogene TRBV3-2) and TRBJ1-4; tentatively, D is TRBD1 (6 bases). The V gene lost 4 bases and the J gene lost 8 bases, with 8 bases spanning the gap. The CDR3 consists of 12 residues. Germline assignment: CDR1 LGHDT and CDR2 YNNKEL (reference sequence). CDR3 protein: CASSLGGEKLFF. In nucleotides, the CDR3 is TGTGCCAGCAGCCTAGGGGGAGAAAAACTGTTTTTT.

J is TRBJ1-2 and V is TRBV12-3 or TRBV12-4; D not resolved. V lost 3 bases and J 8 bases, leaving 13 bases between the germline ends. This CDR3 contains 13 residues. Here the CDR3 reads CASSLVDSAGYTF. In DNA form, the CDR3 reads TGTGCCAGCAGTTTGGTCGACTCGGCGGGCTACACCTTC.

This clone was seen a handful of times. The chain combines TRBV18 with TRBJ2-5; tentatively, D is TRBD1 (5 bases). The V and J ends lost 2 bases and 5 bases respectively, with 9 bases between them. The CDR3 covers 13 residues. CDR1 KGHSH and CDR2 LQKENI come from the germline V gene. CDR3: CASSPLGRETQYF. Written as DNA, the CDR3 is TGTGCCAGCTCACCATTGGGGCGGGAGACCCAGTACTTC.